The present T cell receptor (beta chain) was sequenced within a study of blood T cell repertoires in COVID-19 (dated by TCRdb to about 2020). Study-wide context: Samples from collaborators originated in the United States, Italy and Spain and spanned both the acute and convalescent phases of COVID-19. Samples were obtained from the ongoing ImmuneRACE study (first 160 participants) and from some 1,200 subjects provided by 6 global collaborators. The dataset comprised deeply sampled blood TCRbeta repertoires from subjects exposed to, actively infected with, or recovered from COVID-19. The repertoires were released in a freely available public database intended as a resource for research on the immune response to SARS-CoV-2. The material from the prospective study consisted of cDNA or gDNA derived from T cells, B-cell-depleted T cells, or PBMCs. Where available, HLA class I and class II types were obtained from metadata supplied by the sample provider rather than from assay-based typing. A de-identified subject ID, COVID-19 status, age in years and sex were almost always included in the sample metadata.

In the case of this clone: Its target antigen remains unknown. The input lacks base qualities; no much larger clone sits a single base away.

Broader findings and caveats from the paper: The quantity of clinical and demographic metadata differed by source and by participant and was supplied without curation.

In the germline V gene, CDR1 corresponds to SGHTA and CDR2 to FQGNSA. The CDR3 covers 16 residues, taking in both the cysteine and the phenylalanine. Just the 48-base CDR3 DNA is kept, in frame starting at base 1. Trimming leaves V shorter by 0 bases and J shorter by 0 bases, with the junction holding 4 bases beyond the gene matches. The collaborating institutions used their own protocols to collect whole blood in K2EDTA tubes. For TCRbeta analysis, collaborators shipped samples in one of three forms: frozen whole blood, isolated PBMCs, or DNA extracted from either of those sample types. TCRbeta CDR3 regions were amplified from genomic DNA using the immunoSEQ Assay, a bias-controlled multiplex PCR. As for the authors' bioinformatics: The number of nucleated cells in each sample was estimated from the amplification of reference gene primers within the assay. To quantify the absolute abundance of each unique TCRbeta CDR3 rearrangement, sequence reads were collapsed and filtered. For each sample, productive Simpson clonality was calculated by taking the square root of Simpson's diversity index across productive rearrangements. Sourced from immuneACCESS, this table was stored by TCRdb with only in-frame sequences that have V and J called. A share of the clones is absent; for the studies checked, an unresolved V gene accounts for under half, and the remainder has no known explanation. Clone size and V and J calls were adopted from that table, with D and trimming inferred from the DNA. Across this sample there are fewer than 300,000 clones, with around 82% seen only once. Around 2.9% of the sample is held by the ten biggest clonotypes.

Rearrangement joined TRBV7-2 to TRBJ2-7; 8 central nucleotides agree with TRBD2. Sequencing input: peripheral blood. This receptor was obtained from a woman in her late teens or twenties with acute or convalescent COVID-19. Read as DNA, the sequence is TGTGCCAGCAGCTTAGCAGCGGGAGATCCCTCCTACGAGCAGTACTTC. The translation is CASSLAAGDPSYEQYF.